The entry that follows covers one T cell receptor beta chain sequence. Its specificity is unknown. At one end, the junction sequence differs from germline, possibly due to a read error. The data were taken from a study of blood T cells in healthy people across ages. Study-level background: About one barcoded beta molecule was captured per two T cells (by template switching).

Alongside a J-beta primer mix, a sample-barcoded 5' primer served in a second PCR lasting roughly 6 to 12 cycles. Each CDR3 protein is one row after TCRdb ran MiXCR on the 5' RACE reads. The sample carries approximately 850,000 distinct CDR3 sequences, 58% recorded once. Overall study results and limits: Estimated diversity that came from one million T cells was considered an underestimate. No one knew whether donors had CMV, which possibly confounded expanded clonotype changes.

The individuals who served as donors were healthy Caucasians living in Russia, aged about 6 to 95. CDR1 and CDR2 from the germline V gene are SGHRS and YFSETQ. The length of the CDR3 is 15 residues. Specimen: blood. The sequence was obtained from a man aged 25 to 40 in good health. This chain joins TRBV5-1 and TRBJ1-1; tentative D call: TRBD1 (6 bases). The CDR3 DNA is TGCGCCAGCAGCTTATCAGGGGCACAGAAACCTGAACCTTTCTTT. This encodes CASSLSGAQKPEPFF.